This TCR beta chain is from a study of CD8 T cells in ankylosing spondylitis. Study-wide findings and caveats: For ankylosing spondylitis blood, a TCR beta motif of 7 or 8 highly homologous variants appeared characteristic. The disease-linked clones had a CD8+ phenotype and low blood frequencies.

Library preparation for TCR beta used quantitative 5'-RACE with molecular barcodes. In TCRdb, the 5' RACE reads were re-called with MiXCR into one record per CDR3 protein. The sample carries more than 500,000 distinct CDR3 sequences, under 5.5% recorded once. This clonotype was counted many times. Its antigen is not identified. Trimming shortened V by 5 bases and J by 9 bases, and 7 bases separated the two germline ends. Germline V gene data show CDR1 as KGHDR and CDR2 as SFDVKD. This CDR3 contains 11 residues. Sample: blood, either unsorted or a sorted T cell fraction (not recorded which). The source of this sequence is a male donor with ankylosing spondylitis. The chain combines TRBV24-1 with TRBJ2-1, with a tentative D call TRBD1 (6 bases). This CDR3 reads CATSGGGEQFF. The CDR3 coding sequence is TGTGCCACCAGTGGAGGGGGTGAGCAGTTCTTC.